This T cell receptor beta chain derives from a study of shared clonotypes between healthy human individuals. Findings of the study overall: The generation probabilities recorded for non-shared clonotypes fell below those of clonotypes shared by all four donors. A small donor pool kept down the genetic and exposure-history diversity that was represented.

About this clone: Its antigen is not known.

Method: immunoSEQ multiplex PCR; TCRdb's copy keeps in-frame clones and lacks some. The top ten hold about 1.5% of the sample, which has about a million clones, 70% to 80% seen once. There are 15 residues in the CDR3. Trimming removed 2 bases at V and 3 bases at J, with 11 bases between. Per germline, CDR1 MNHNY and CDR2 SVGAGI (reference sequence). The sequencing sample was made of memory CD4+ T cells sorted from blood. Stated subset: CD45RA-negative fraction. The chain has TRBV6-6 and TRBJ1-5; D might be TRBD1 (6 bases). The receptor was derived from a young man in good health. CDR3 DNA sequence: TGTGCCAGCAGTTACGAGGGGGGGCCCAATCAGCCCCAGCATTTT. It codes for CASSYEGGPNQPQHF.